The text below deals with one T cell receptor (beta chain). Its antigen remains unidentified. Nothing much larger sits one base from this clone, and base qualities are not available. This specimen belongs to a study of blood T cell repertoires in COVID-19 (dated by TCRdb to 2018 to 2020). Study-wide context: The collaborator samples originated in the United States, Italy and Spain and spanned the acute and convalescent phases of COVID-19. The prospective study material was composed of cDNA or gDNA derived from T cells, B-cell-depleted T cells, or PBMCs. Subjects who had been exposed to COVID-19, were actively infected with it, or had recovered from it provided the deeply sampled blood TCRbeta repertoires that made up the dataset. The repertoires were released in a freely available public database meant as a resource for research on the immune response to SARS-CoV-2. The samples were drawn from two sources: the first 160 participants of the ongoing ImmuneRACE study, and 1,200 or so subjects contributed by 6 global collaborators. Sample metadata almost always included a de-identified subject ID, COVID-19 status, age in years and sex. Where HLA class I and class II types were available, the types were taken from metadata supplied by the sample provider, not from assay-based typing. What the research found in general, with its limitations: How much clinical and demographic metadata was included differed by source and by participant, and the metadata was provided uncurated.

TCRbeta CDR3 regions were amplified from genomic DNA by means of the immunoSEQ Assay, a bias-controlled multiplex PCR. Per the original workflow: Within the assay, amplification of reference gene primers was used to estimate how many nucleated cells each sample contained. To quantify the absolute abundance of each unique TCRbeta CDR3 rearrangement, sequence reads were collapsed and filtered. For each sample, productive Simpson clonality was calculated by taking the square root of Simpson's diversity index across productive rearrangements. Drawn from immuneACCESS, this table holds only the in-frame rearrangements with V and J called that TCRdb kept. Clones are partly lost; checked studies trace under half to an unresolved V gene and leave the rest unexplained. D and trimming come from the DNA, and the V and J calls and clone size come from that table. The sample has about 160,000 clones on record, 80% to 90% of them singletons. Of the sample, 3.9% is held by the ten largest clones.

A second Seattle source provided samples from volunteer blood donors who had recovered from COVID-19. Whole blood was collected in K2EDTA tubes by collaborating institutions according to the institutions' own protocols. Collaborator samples were shipped for TCRbeta analysis as frozen whole blood, isolated PBMCs, or DNA extracted from either sample type. CDR1 is given as LGHNA and CDR2 as YNFKEQ, both from the germline V gene. There are 18 amino acids in the CDR3, from cysteine to phenylalanine inclusive. Only the CDR3 DNA stays, 54 bases, in frame from base 1. Ends trimmed: V by 1 base, J by 0 bases; bases unmatched to a gene: 10.

The clonotype was recovered from a woman in her fifties or sixties who had recovered from COVID-19. Recombination connected TRBV4-2 to TRBJ2-3, with 7 middle bases fitting TRBD2. The specimen was peripheral blood. The CDR3 sequence is CASSQAPRRRGSTDTQYF. In nucleotide form, the sequence is TGTGCCAGCAGCCAAGCCCCCAGGAGGCGGGGGAGCACAGATACGCAGTATTTT.